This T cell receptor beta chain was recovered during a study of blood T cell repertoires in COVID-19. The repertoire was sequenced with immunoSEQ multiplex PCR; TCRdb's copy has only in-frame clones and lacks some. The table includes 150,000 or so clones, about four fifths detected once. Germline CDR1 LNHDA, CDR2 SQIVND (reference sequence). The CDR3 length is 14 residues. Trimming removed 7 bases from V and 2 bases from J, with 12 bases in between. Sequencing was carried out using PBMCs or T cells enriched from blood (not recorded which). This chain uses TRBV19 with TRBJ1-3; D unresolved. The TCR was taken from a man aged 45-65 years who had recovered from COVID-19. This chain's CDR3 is CASIETHTGNTIYF. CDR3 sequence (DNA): TGTGCCAGTATTGAGACTCATACTGGAAACACCATATATTTT.